This T cell receptor (beta chain) was sequenced for a study of T cells after yellow fever vaccination. General study results and limits: Most clones from primary vaccination resurfaced after the booster (approximately 97% CD4, 70% to 90% CD8). Contamination by abundant bulk-population clonotypes could be present in FACS-sorted repertoires.

This clonotype was seen just once. Antigen: not known. Trimming shortened V by 5 bases and J by 4 bases, and 6 bases separated the two germline ends. This CDR3 region has 12 residues. Looked up from germline, CDR1 is LNHNV and CDR2 is YYDKDF (reference sequence). Generation of TCR cDNA used 5'RACE template switching (which added a universal primer site and UMIs). Using its own MiXCR run on the 5' RACE reads, TCRdb lists one record per CDR3 protein. The sample records hundreds of thousands of distinct CDR3 sequences, around 8.1% being singletons. The starting material was PBMCs, obtained about 49 days after the first yellow fever vaccination. V usage is TRBV15 and J usage is TRBJ1-5, with unresolved D. This clonotype was obtained from a young man who received the YFV17D yellow fever vaccine. CDR3 bases: TGTGCCACCAGCCACCCGAATCAGCCCCAGCATTTT. The encoded protein is CATSHPNQPQHF.